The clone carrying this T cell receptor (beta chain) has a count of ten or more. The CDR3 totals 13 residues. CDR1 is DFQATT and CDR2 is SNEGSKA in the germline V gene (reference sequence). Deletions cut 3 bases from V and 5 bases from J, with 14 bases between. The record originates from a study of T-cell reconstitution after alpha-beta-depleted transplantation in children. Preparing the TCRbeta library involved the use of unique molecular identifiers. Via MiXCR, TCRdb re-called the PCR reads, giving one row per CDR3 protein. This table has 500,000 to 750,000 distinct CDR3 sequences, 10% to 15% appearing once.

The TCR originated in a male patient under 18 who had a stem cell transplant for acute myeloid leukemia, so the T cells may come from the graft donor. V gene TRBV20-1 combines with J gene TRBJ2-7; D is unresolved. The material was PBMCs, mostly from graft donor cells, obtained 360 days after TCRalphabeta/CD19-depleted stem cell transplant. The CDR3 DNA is TGCAGTGCTAGGCGCAGGTACACCCACGAGCAGTACTTC. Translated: CSARRRYTHEQYF.